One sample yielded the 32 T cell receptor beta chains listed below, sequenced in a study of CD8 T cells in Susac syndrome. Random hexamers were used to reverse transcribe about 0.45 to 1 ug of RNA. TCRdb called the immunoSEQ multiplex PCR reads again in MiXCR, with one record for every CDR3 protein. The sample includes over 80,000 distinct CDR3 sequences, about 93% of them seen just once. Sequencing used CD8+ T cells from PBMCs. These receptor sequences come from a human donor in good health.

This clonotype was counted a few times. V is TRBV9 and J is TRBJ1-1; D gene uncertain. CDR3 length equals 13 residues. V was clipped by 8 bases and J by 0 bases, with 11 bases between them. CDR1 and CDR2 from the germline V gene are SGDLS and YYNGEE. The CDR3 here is CASSVAVNTEAFF. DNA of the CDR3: TGTGCCAGTAGTGTGGCAGTGAACACTGAAGCTTTCTTT.

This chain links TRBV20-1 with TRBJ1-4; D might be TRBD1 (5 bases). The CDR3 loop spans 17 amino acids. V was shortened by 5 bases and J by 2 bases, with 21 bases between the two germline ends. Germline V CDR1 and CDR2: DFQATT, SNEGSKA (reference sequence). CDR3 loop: CSAREMGGRATNEKLFF. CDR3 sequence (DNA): TGCAGTGCTCGCGAAATGGGGGGACGGGCGACTAATGAAAAACTGTTTTTT.

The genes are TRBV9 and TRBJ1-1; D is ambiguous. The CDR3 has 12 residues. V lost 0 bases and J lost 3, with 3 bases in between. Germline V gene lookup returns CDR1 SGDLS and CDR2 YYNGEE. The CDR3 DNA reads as TGTGCCAGCAGCGTAGACGACACTGAAGCTTTCTTT. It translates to CASSVDDTEAFF.

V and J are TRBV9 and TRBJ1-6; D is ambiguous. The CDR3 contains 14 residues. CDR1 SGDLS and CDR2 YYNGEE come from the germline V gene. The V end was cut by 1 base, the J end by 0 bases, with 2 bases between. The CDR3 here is CASSVSSYNSPLHF. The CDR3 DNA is TGTGCCAGCAGCGTAAGCTCCTATAATTCACCCCTCCACTTT.

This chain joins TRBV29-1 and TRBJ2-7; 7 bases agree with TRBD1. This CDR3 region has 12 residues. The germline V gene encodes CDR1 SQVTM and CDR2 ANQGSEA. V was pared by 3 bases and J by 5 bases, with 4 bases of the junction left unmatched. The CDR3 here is CSVDGQADEQYF. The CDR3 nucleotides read TGCAGCGTTGACGGACAGGCGGACGAGCAGTACTTC.

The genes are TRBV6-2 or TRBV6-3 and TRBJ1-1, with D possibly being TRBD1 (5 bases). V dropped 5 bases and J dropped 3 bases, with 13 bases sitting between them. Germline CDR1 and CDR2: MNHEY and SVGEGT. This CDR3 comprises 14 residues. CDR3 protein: CASSRQVGDTEAFF. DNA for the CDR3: TGTGCCAGCAGTCGTCAGGTAGGGGACACTGAAGCTTTCTTT.

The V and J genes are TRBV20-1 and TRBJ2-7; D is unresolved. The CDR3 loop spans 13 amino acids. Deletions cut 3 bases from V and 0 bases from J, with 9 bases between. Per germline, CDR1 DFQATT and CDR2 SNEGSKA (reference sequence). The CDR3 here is CSASGLDSYEQYF. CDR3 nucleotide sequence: TGCAGTGCTAGTGGGTTGGACTCCTACGAGCAGTACTTC.

The DNA of the CDR3 is TGTGCCAGCAGCTTAAAATCCACCGGGTCCCATACGCAGTATTTT. It translates to CASSLKSTGSHTQYF. The rearrangement links TRBV13 to TRBJ2-3, with D uncertain. The germline CDR1 and CDR2 sequences are PRHDT and FYEKMQ (reference sequence). The CDR3 spans 15 residues. Trimming stripped 2 bases from V and 7 bases from J, with 16 bases between.

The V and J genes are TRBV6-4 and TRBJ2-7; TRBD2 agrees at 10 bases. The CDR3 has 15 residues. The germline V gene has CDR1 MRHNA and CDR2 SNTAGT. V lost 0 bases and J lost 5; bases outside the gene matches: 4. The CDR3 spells CASSDSASGGDEQYF. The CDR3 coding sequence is TGTGCCAGCAGTGACTCGGCTAGCGGGGGCGACGAGCAGTACTTC.

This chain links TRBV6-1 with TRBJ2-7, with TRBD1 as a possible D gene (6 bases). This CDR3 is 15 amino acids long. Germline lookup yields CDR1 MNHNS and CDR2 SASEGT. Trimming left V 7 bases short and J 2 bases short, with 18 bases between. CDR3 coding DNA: TGTGCCAGCAAACCTTCGACAGGTCTCACCTACGAGCAGTACTTC. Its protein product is CASKPSTGLTYEQYF.

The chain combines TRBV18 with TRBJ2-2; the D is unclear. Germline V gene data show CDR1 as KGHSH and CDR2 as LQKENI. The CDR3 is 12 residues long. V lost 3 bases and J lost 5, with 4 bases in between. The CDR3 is CASSPGTGELFF. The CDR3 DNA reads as TGTGCCAGCTCACCGGGGACCGGGGAGCTGTTTTTT.

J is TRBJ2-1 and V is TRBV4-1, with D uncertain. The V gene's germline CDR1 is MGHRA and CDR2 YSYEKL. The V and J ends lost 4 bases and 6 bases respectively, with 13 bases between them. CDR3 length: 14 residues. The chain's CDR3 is CASSPRSGPNEQFF. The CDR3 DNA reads TGCGCCAGCAGCCCCCGGTCCGGTCCCAATGAGCAGTTCTTC.

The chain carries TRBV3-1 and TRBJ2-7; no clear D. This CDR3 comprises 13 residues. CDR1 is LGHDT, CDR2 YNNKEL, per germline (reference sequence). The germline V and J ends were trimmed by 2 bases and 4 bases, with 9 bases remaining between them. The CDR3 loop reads CASSQRKDYEQYF. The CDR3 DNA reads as TGTGCCAGCAGCCAAAGAAAAGATTACGAGCAGTACTTC.

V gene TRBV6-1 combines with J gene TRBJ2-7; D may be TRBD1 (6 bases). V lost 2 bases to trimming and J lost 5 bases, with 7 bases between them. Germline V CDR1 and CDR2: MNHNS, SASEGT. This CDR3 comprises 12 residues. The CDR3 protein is CASSERGNEQYF. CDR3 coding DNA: TGTGCCAGCAGTGAAAGGGGGAACGAGCAGTACTTC.

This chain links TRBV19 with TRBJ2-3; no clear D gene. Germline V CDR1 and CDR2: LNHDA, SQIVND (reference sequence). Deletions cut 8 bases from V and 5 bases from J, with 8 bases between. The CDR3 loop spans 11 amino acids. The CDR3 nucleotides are TGTGCCAGTTCCGAAGGAGATACGCAGTATTTT. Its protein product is CASSEGDTQYF.

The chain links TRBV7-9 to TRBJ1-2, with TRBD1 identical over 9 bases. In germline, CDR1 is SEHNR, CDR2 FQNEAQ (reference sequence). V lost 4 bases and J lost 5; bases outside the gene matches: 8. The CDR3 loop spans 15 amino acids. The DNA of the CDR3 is TGTGCCAGCAGCTCCGTTTCCGGGACAGGGTATGGCTACACCTTC. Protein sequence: CASSSVSGTGYGYTF.

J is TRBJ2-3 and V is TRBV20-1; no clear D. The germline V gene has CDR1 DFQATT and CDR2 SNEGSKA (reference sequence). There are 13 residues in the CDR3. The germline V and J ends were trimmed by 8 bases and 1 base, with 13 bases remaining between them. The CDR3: CSTTLGGTDTQYF. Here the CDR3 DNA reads TGCAGTACGACTCTTGGAGGCACAGATACGCAGTATTTT.

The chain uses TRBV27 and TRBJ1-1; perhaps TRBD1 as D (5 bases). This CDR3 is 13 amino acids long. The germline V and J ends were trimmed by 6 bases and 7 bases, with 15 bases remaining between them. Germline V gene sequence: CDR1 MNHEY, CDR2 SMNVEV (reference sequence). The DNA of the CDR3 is TGTGCCAGCAGGGCACCGGGACCGAGTGAAGCTTTCTTT. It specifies CASRAPGPSEAFF.

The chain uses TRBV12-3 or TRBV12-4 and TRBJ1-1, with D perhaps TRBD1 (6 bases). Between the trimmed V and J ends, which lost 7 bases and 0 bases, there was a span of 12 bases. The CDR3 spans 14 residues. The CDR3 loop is CASTRTVMNTEAFF. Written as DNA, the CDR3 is TGTGCCAGCACCAGGACAGTTATGAACACTGAAGCTTTCTTT.

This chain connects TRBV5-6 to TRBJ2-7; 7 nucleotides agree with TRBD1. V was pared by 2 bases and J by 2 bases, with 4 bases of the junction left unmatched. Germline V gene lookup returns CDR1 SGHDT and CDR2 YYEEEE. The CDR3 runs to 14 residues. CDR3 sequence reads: CASSFVTGTYEQYF. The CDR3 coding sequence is TGTGCCAGCAGCTTCGTGACAGGGACCTACGAGCAGTACTTC.

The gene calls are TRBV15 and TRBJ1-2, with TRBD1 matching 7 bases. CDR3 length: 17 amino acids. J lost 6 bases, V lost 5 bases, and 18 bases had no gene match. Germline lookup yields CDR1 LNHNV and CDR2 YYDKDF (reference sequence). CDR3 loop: CATSPRRAGGSLDGYTF. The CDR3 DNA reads TGTGCCACCAGCCCCCGAAGGGCAGGGGGAAGCTTAGATGGCTACACCTTC.

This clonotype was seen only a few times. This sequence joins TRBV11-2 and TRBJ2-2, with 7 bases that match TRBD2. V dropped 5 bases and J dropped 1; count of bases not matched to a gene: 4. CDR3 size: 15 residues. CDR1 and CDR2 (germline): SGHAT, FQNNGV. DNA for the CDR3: TGTGCCAGCAGCCCTTTAGCGGGGAACACCGGGGAGCTGTTTTTT. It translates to CASSPLAGNTGELFF.

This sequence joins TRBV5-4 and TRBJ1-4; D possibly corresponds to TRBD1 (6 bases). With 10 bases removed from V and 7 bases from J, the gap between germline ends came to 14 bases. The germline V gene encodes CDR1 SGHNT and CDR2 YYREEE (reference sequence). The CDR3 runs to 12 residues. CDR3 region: CAAQGVGEKLFF. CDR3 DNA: TGTGCCGCACAGGGAGTAGGTGAAAAACTGTTTTTT. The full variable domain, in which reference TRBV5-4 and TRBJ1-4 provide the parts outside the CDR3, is ETGVTQSPTHLIKTRGQQVTLRCSSQSGHNTVSWYQQALGQGPQFIFQYYREEENGRGNFPPRFSGLQFPNYSSELNVNALELDDSALYLCAAQGVGEKLFFGSGTQLSVL.

The CDR3 bases are TGCGCCAGCAGCCAAGATCAGGGTCCCTACGAGCAGTACTTC. It yields the protein CASSQDQGPYEQYF. J is TRBJ2-7 and V is TRBV4-1, with D possibly matching TRBD1 (5 bases). CDR3 size: 14 residues. Trimming removed 0 bases at V and 2 bases at J, with 8 bases between. CDR1 and CDR2 (germline): MGHRA, YSYEKL.

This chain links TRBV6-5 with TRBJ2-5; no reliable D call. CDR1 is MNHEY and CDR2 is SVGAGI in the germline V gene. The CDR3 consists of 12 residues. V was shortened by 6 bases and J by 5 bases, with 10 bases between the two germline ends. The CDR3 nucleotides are TGTGCCAGCAGCGGGTTTGGGGAGACCCAGTACTTC. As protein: CASSGFGETQYF.

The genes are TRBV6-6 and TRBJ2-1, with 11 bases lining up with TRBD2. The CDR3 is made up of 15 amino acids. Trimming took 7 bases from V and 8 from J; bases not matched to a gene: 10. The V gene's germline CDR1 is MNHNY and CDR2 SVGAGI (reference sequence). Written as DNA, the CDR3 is TGTGCCAGCACTATGACTAGCGGGGAGAGCTATGAGCAGTTCTTC. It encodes CASTMTSGESYEQFF.

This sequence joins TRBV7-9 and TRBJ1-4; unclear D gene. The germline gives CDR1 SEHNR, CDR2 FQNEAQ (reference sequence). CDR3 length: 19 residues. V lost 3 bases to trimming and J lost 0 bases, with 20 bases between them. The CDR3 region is CASSLVDTERVATNEKLFF. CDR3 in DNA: TGTGCCAGCAGCTTGGTAGACACCGAGAGGGTCGCAACTAATGAAAAACTGTTTTTT.

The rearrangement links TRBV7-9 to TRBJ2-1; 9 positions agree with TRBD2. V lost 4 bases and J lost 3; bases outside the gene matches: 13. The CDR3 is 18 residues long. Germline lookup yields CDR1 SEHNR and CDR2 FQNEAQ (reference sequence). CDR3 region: CASSSKLAGASLYNEQFF. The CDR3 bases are TGTGCCAGCAGCTCGAAATTAGCGGGGGCCTCCCTCTACAATGAGCAGTTCTTC.

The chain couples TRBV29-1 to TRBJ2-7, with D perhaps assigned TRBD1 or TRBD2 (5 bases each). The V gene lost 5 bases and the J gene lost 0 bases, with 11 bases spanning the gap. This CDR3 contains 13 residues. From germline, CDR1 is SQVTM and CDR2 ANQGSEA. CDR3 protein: CSVWDRSSYEQYF. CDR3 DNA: TGCAGCGTTTGGGACCGGAGCTCCTACGAGCAGTACTTC.

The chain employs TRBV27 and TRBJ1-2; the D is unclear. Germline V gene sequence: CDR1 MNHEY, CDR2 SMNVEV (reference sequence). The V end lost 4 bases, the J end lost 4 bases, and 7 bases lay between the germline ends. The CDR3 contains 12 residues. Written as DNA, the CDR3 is TGTGCCAGCAGTTCCAATAGCTATGGCTACACCTTC. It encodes CASSSNSYGYTF.

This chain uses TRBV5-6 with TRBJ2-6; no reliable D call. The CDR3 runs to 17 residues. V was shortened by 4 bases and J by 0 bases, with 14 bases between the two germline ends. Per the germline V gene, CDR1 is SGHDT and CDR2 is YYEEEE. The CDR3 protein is CASSGETFYSGANVLTF. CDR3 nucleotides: TGTGCCAGCAGCGGAGAGACATTTTACTCTGGGGCCAACGTCCTGACTTTC. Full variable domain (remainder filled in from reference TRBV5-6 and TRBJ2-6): DAGVTQSPTHLIKTRGQQVTLRCSPKSGHDTVSWYQQALGQGPQFIFQYYEEEERQRGNFPDRFSGHQFPNYSSELNVNALLLGDSALYLCASSGETFYSGANVLTFGAGSRLTVL.

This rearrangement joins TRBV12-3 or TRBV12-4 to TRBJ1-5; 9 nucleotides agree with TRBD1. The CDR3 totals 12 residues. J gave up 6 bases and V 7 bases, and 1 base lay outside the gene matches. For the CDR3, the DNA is TGTGCCAGCACACAGGGGGCTCAGCCCCAGCATTTT. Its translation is CASTQGAQPQHF.